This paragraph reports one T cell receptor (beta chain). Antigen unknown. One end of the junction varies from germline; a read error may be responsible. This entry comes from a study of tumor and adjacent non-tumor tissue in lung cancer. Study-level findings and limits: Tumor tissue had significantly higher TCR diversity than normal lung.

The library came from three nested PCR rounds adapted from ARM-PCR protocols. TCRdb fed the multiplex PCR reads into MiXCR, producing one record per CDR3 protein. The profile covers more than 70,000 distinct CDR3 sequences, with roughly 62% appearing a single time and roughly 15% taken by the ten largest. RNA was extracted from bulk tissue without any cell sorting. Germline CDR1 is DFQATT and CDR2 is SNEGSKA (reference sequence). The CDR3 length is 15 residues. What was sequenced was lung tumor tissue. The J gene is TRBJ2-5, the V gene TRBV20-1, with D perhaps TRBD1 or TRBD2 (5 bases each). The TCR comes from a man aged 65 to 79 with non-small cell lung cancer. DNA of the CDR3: TGCAGTACTAGAGACCATCGACAGCCCCAAGAGACTCAGTACTTC. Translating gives CSTRDHRQPQETQYF.